This TCR beta chain was found in a study of blood T cell repertoires in COVID-19. Study summary: T cells, B-cell-depleted T cells, or PBMCs provided the cDNA or gDNA that served as material.

Those enrolled, adults aged 18 to 89 years, came from about two dozen US areas. Participant reports of clinical history set cohort assignment. From germline, CDR1 is MNHEY and CDR2 SVGAGI. This CDR3 contains 12 residues. J was trimmed by 5 bases and V by 6 bases; bases with no gene match: 1. The authors' processing: Counts of nucleated cells, estimated from reference gene primer amplification, were obtained. The protocol was immunoSEQ multiplex PCR, while the TCRdb copy is restricted to in-frame clones and leaves out a portion. V and J calls and clone size are those listed in that table; D and trimming were worked out from the DNA. The sample lists about 310,000 clones, approximately 88% occurring once. With regard to this clone: The identical CDR3 is also encoded by other nucleotide sequences in the sample.

The rearrangement links TRBV6-5 to TRBJ1-2; TRBD1 aligns across 9 bases. This clonotype was obtained from a man in his 60s who had recovered from COVID-19. The material sequenced was PBMCs or T cells enriched from blood (not recorded which). In nucleotides, the CDR3 is TGTGCCAGCAGGACAGGGGGTTATGGCTACACCTTC. Encoded protein: CASRTGGYGYTF.